A single sample is the source of the 32 T cell receptor beta chains below, sequenced in a study of identical twins. TCRdb analysed the 5' RACE reads with MiXCR anew, one entry per CDR3 protein. The sample consists of about 280,000 distinct CDR3 sequences, about 8.9% of them appearing once. The sample was also linked to a second study, of yellow fever vaccine responses in identical twins.

The sample taken for sequencing was memory (CD45RO+) T cells sorted from blood. The source is a woman between 18 and 29 years old in good health.

This chain joins TRBV28 and TRBJ1-1; TRBD1 might be the D (6 bases). Germline V lookup: CDR1 MDHEN, CDR2 SYDVKM. Trimming stripped 4 bases from V and 0 bases from J, with 12 bases between. The CDR3 sequence is 15 residues long. CDR3 amino acids: CASSSPGEVNTEAFF. DNA for the CDR3: TGTGCCAGCAGTTCCCCAGGGGAGGTGAACACTGAAGCTTTCTTT. The full variable domain, its missing parts supplied by reference TRBV28 and TRBJ1-1, is DVKVTQSSRYLVKRTGEKVFLECVQDMDHENMFWYRQDPGLGLRLIYFSYDVKMKEKGDIPEGYSVSREKKERFSLILESASTNQTSMYLCASSSPGEVNTEAFFGQGTRLTVV.

This clonotype was seen many times. The J gene is TRBJ2-5, the V gene TRBV2, with no clear D. V lost 6 bases to trimming and J lost 5 bases, with 10 bases between them. This CDR3 has 12 residues. CDR1 and CDR2 from the germline V gene are SNHLY and FYNNEI. The CDR3 here is CASRGYPETQYF. The CDR3 DNA reads TGTGCCAGCAGGGGTTATCCGGAGACCCAGTACTTC.

The chain carries TRBV20-1 and TRBJ2-2; 12 positions agree with TRBD2. The germline CDR1 and CDR2 sequences are DFQATT and SNEGSKA (reference sequence). V lost 6 bases, J lost 6 bases, and 8 bases stayed unmatched. The CDR3 has 15 amino acids. DNA for the CDR3: TGCAGTGCAAAACTAGCGGGAGGTTTTGCCGGGGAGCTGTTTTTT. It codes for CSAKLAGGFAGELFF.

This clonotype has just a few counts. This chain links TRBV6-1 with TRBJ2-3; 11 positions agree with TRBD2. The CDR3 totals 16 residues. The germline V gene has CDR1 MNHNS and CDR2 SASEGT. V lost 0 bases to trimming and J lost 3 bases; unmatched junction nucleotides: 2. CDR3 residues: CASSEASGGVTDTQYF. The DNA for the CDR3 is TGTGCCAGCAGTGAAGCTAGCGGGGGGGTGACAGATACGCAGTATTTT.

This clonotype was observed many times. This rearrangement joins TRBV5-6 to TRBJ2-1; D unclear. In germline, CDR1 is SGHDT, CDR2 YYEEEE. With 5 bases removed from V and 4 bases from J, the gap between germline ends came to 22 bases. The CDR3 loop spans 17 amino acids. The CDR3 loop is CASRSKGTPGSYNEQFF. The CDR3 DNA reads TGTGCCAGCAGGTCCAAGGGAACGCCCGGGTCTTACAATGAGCAGTTCTTC. Filled out from reference TRBV5-6 and TRBJ2-1, the complete variable domain reads DAGVTQSPTHLIKTRGQQVTLRCSPKSGHDTVSWYQQALGQGPQFIFQYYEEEERQRGNFPDRFSGHQFPNYSSELNVNALLLGDSALYLCASRSKGTPGSYNEQFFGPGTRLTVL.

This chain uses TRBV13 with TRBJ2-2, with a tentative D call TRBD2 (6 bases). The CDR3 is 14 residues long. V was shortened by 4 bases and J by 3 bases, with 9 bases between the two germline ends. The V gene's germline CDR1 is PRHDT and CDR2 FYEKMQ (reference sequence). The CDR3 coding sequence is TGTGCCAGCAGCTCCGGGACTCACACCGGGGAGCTGTTTTTT. Amino acids: CASSSGTHTGELFF.

This clonotype was found many times. CDR3 in DNA: TGTGCCAGCAGTTTAGGACAGCAGGGGAATTCACCCCTCCACTTT. This translates into CASSLGQQGNSPLHF. The rearrangement links TRBV12-3 or TRBV12-4 to TRBJ1-6; weak D call: TRBD1 (6 bases). V was trimmed by 1 base and J by 7 bases, leaving 11 bases between them. The CDR3 is made up of 15 amino acids.

This clonotype has only a few counts. V is TRBV4-1 and J is TRBJ2-1, with D hard to call. Germline-derived CDR1 and CDR2 are MGHRA and YSYEKL. V was clipped by 1 base and J by 0 bases, with 10 bases between them. The CDR3 extends over 16 amino acids. Written as DNA, the CDR3 is TGCGCCAGCAGCCAAGTGGCGACTGGCTCCTACAATGAGCAGTTCTTC. This codes for CASSQVATGSYNEQFF.

At least ten counts were recorded for this clonotype. In DNA form, the CDR3 reads TGCAGTGCTAGACTAGCGGGAGGGTACAATGAGCAGTTCTTC. Translation: CSARLAGGYNEQFF. The chain couples TRBV20-1 to TRBJ2-1, with 12 bases lining up with TRBD2. Trimming at V came to 2 bases and at J to 4 bases, leaving 0 bases not matched to a gene. This CDR3 is built from 14 residues. The germline V gene encodes CDR1 DFQATT and CDR2 SNEGSKA (reference sequence).

This clonotype was observed many times. In nucleotides, the CDR3 is TGTGCCAGCAGCAAAGGGACAGGGGGCATAGAGACCCAGTACTTC. It is translated as CASSKGTGGIETQYF. The chain couples TRBV7-9 to TRBJ2-5; 12 bases map to TRBD1. The CDR3 loop spans 15 amino acids. The germline CDR1 and CDR2 sequences are SEHNR and FQNEAQ (reference sequence). V was clipped by 5 bases and J by 4 bases; unmatched bases: 5.

V usage is TRBV7-8 and J usage is TRBJ2-7; 7 positions agree with TRBD1. The germline gives CDR1 SGHVS, CDR2 FQNEAQ. The CDR3 is 15 amino acids. The CDR3 sequence is CASSPDRAPSSEQYV. Written as DNA, the CDR3 is TGTGCCAGCAGCCCCGACAGGGCCCCCTCCTCCGAGCAGTACGTC.

The chain joins TRBV4-2 to TRBJ2-7; a weak D match, TRBD2 (6 bases). Per the germline V gene, CDR1 is LGHNA and CDR2 is YNFKEQ. The ends were cut back, 4 bases at V and 0 bases at J, with 19 bases in the middle. The CDR3 runs 17 residues. CDR3 residues: CASSPEETGGSSYEQYV. As DNA, the CDR3 is TGTGCCAGCAGCCCCGAAGAAACCGGAGGGAGCTCCTACGAGCAGTACGTC.

The rearrangement links TRBV7-8 to TRBJ2-3; a possible D gene is TRBD2 (7 bases). The CDR3 is 16 amino acids. The ends were cut back, 3 bases at V and 4 bases at J, with 17 bases in the middle. Germline lookup yields CDR1 SGHVS and CDR2 FQNEAQ. In DNA form, the CDR3 reads TGTGCCAGCAGCTTTCAGGGGTGGGGGGGTCCAGATACGCAGTATTTT. It is translated as CASSFQGWGGPDTQYF.

This clonotype came up a few times. V usage is TRBV20-1 and J usage is TRBJ2-5, with 7 bases fitting TRBD2. J lost 4 bases, V lost 0 bases, and 5 bases had no gene match. The CDR3 runs to 14 residues. Germline CDR1 DFQATT, CDR2 SNEGSKA (reference sequence). The CDR3 region has the DNA TGCAGTGCTAGAGATTCGGGGAGGGGAGAGACCCAGTACTTC. Encoded protein: CSARDSGRGETQYF.

In its sample, this clonotype was seen a few times. The chain carries TRBV19 and TRBJ2-5; the match to TRBD2 covers 9 bases. Germline CDR1 is LNHDA and CDR2 is SQIVND (reference sequence). The CDR3 loop spans 16 amino acids. V was clipped by 3 bases and J by 2 bases; unmatched bases: 7. In DNA form, the CDR3 reads TGTGCCAGTAGTATTGGTATAGCGGGGGCACAAGAGACCCAGTACTTC. It translates to CASSIGIAGAQETQYF. The full variable domain, in which reference TRBV19 and TRBJ2-5 provide the parts outside the CDR3, is DGGITQSPKYLFRKEGQNVTLSCEQNLNHDAMYWYRQDPGQGLRLIYYSQIVNDFQKGDIAEGYSVSREKKESFPLTVTSAQKNPTAFYLCASSIGIAGAQETQYFGPGTRLLVL.

J is TRBJ2-6 and V is TRBV5-5; D unresolved. The CDR3 runs to 16 residues. Germline lookup yields CDR1 SGHKS and CDR2 YYEKEE (reference sequence). The V gene lost 0 bases and the J gene lost 0 bases, with 7 bases spanning the gap. CDR3 sequence (DNA): TGTGCCAGCAGCTTGGGGGGTGGCTCTGGGGCCAACGTCCTGACTTTC. Its translation: CASSLGGGSGANVLTF.

This clonotype was picked up many times. This chain uses TRBV5-1 with TRBJ2-5; TRBD2 might be the D (6 bases). V was clipped by 7 bases and J by 7 bases, with 20 bases between them. The CDR3 extends over 14 amino acids. CDR1 is SGHRS, CDR2 YFSETQ, per germline. CDR3 DNA: TGCGCCAGCCGGAGGGAGCCCGGTGTGGGGACCCAGTACTTC. Translating it yields CASRREPGVGTQYF.

Many counts were recorded for this clonotype. CDR3 DNA sequence: TGTGCCAGCAGCCAAGGGACGGATTCACCCCTCCACTTT. This encodes CASSQGTDSPLHF. V gene TRBV3-1 combines with J gene TRBJ1-6, with no clear D. Between the trimmed V and J ends, which lost 1 base and 8 bases, there was a span of 6 bases. The CDR3 contains 13 residues. Germline assignment: CDR1 LGHDT and CDR2 YNNKEL (reference sequence).

V gene TRBV20-1 combines with J gene TRBJ1-2; D uncertain. The CDR3 extends over 13 amino acids. The germline gives CDR1 DFQATT, CDR2 SNEGSKA (reference sequence). The germline V and J ends were trimmed by 5 bases and 1 base, with 11 bases remaining between them. The CDR3, as DNA: TGCAGTGCTCGATGGACGGGTAACTATGGCTACACCTTC. Translation gives CSARWTGNYGYTF.

Ten or more counts support this clonotype. This CDR3 is CASSEYVGTQYF. CDR3 sequence (DNA): TGTGCCAGCAGTGAATATGTCGGTACGCAGTATTTT. This chain connects TRBV25-1 to TRBJ2-3; D is unresolved. V lost 0 bases and J lost 8, with 6 bases in between. Germline CDR1 and CDR2: MGHDK and SYGVNS. The length of the CDR3 is 12 residues. Full variable domain (outside the CDR3, taken from reference TRBV25-1 and TRBJ2-3): EADIYQTPRYLVIGTGKKITLECSQTMGHDKMYWYQQDPGMELHLIHYSYGVNSTEKGDLSSESTVSRIRTEHFPLTLESARPSHTSQYLCASSEYVGTQYFGPGTRLTVL.

This chain uses TRBV23-1 with TRBJ2-5; the D gene is possibly TRBD2 (6 bases). TRBV23-1 belongs to the ORF category, with a function that is uncertain. Trimming removed 0 bases from V and 3 bases from J, with 17 bases in between. This CDR3 is 17 amino acids long. The CDR3 is CASSQSSGWGEEETQYF. CDR3 DNA: TGCGCCAGCAGTCAATCTTCTGGGTGGGGGGAGGAAGAGACCCAGTACTTC.

A note on this clonotype: This clone may be a read error of a much larger clone one base away. The chain employs TRBV7-9 and TRBJ1-1, with D perhaps matching TRBD1 (5 bases). The CDR3 sequence is 15 residues long. The V gene's germline CDR1 is SEHNR and CDR2 FQNEAQ (reference sequence). The CDR3 region is CASSLEGLSNTEVFF. The CDR3 DNA reads TGTGCCAGCAGCTTAGAGGGACTTTCGAACACTGAAGTTTTCTTT.

This clonotype has a count of ten or more. This sequence joins TRBV20-1 and TRBJ2-2; D is undetermined. Germline V gene sequence: CDR1 DFQATT, CDR2 SNEGSKA (reference sequence). The CDR3 spans 14 residues. Trimming removed 6 bases at V and 6 bases at J, with 17 bases between. CDR3 sequence reads: CSATGRRSAGELFF. The DNA for the CDR3 is TGCAGTGCAACCGGACGGCGTTCAGCCGGGGAGCTGTTTTTT.

This clonotype came up a few times. The V and J genes are TRBV9 and TRBJ2-3, with 8 nucleotides matching TRBD2. The CDR3 runs to 17 residues. The V segment lost 3 bases and the J segment 4 bases; nucleotides outside the gene matches: 13. The germline V gene encodes CDR1 SGDLS and CDR2 YYNGEE. The CDR3 DNA follows: TGTGCCAGCAGCGGAGGCGAGGGACTAGTCGTCGCAGATACGCAGTATTTT. Its protein is CASSGGEGLVVADTQYF.

The chain joins TRBV20-1 to TRBJ1-1; a weak D match, TRBD1 (5 bases). The V gene's germline CDR1 is DFQATT and CDR2 SNEGSKA (reference sequence). V lost 6 bases and J lost 1, with 15 bases in between. The CDR3 extends over 14 amino acids. The CDR3 DNA follows: TGCAGTGCCCGGGGGTCCCTTAGGAACACTGAAGCTTTCTTT. This gives the protein CSARGSLRNTEAFF.

This clonotype was counted at least ten times. The rearrangement uses TRBV12-3 or TRBV12-4 and TRBJ1-1, with TRBD1 matching 7 bases. CDR3 length: 14 residues. Losses at the gene ends were 5 bases for V and 5 bases for J; bases not matched to a gene: 8. The CDR3 loop is CASSPGGVMTEAFF. Written as DNA, the CDR3 is TGTGCCAGCAGTCCAGGGGGAGTAATGACTGAAGCTTTCTTT.

This clonotype was seen repeatedly, ten times or more. The rearrangement uses TRBV4-2 and TRBJ2-3; 10 nucleotides line up with TRBD2. CDR3 length: 17 residues. V was clipped by 0 bases and J by 5 bases; unmatched bases: 8. The germline V gene encodes CDR1 LGHNA and CDR2 YNFKEQ. The CDR3, as DNA: TGTGCCAGCAGCCAAGATAAAAGCGGGAGGGCCAAAGATACGCAGTATTTT. Residues: CASSQDKSGRAKDTQYF.

This clonotype was seen ten or more times. V gene TRBV3-1 combines with J gene TRBJ2-3; TRBD2 might be the D (5 bases). The CDR3 is made up of 18 amino acids. Looked up from germline, CDR1 is LGHDT and CDR2 is YNNKEL (reference sequence). The germline V and J ends were trimmed by 6 bases and 0 bases, with 22 bases remaining between them. In nucleotides, the CDR3 is TGTGCCAGCAGGGCGACCTTCGGAGGATCCGTTAGCACAGATACGCAGTATTTT. Protein: CASRATFGGSVSTDTQYF.

This clonotype was detected once. Germline is not matched at one junction end, which may reflect a read error. The chain employs TRBV6-5 and TRBJ2-3; TRBD2 aligns across 7 bases. CDR3 length: 15 amino acids. CDR1 MNHEY and CDR2 SVGAGI come from the germline V gene. The CDR3 here is CASSYQAGYTDTQCF. CDR3 nucleotide sequence: TGTGCCAGCAGTTACCAAGCGGGGTACACAGATACGCAGTGTTTT.

This clonotype was seen at least ten times. This sequence joins TRBV2 and TRBJ2-6; 7 nucleotides line up with TRBD1. The ends lost 6 bases at V and 4 bases at J; junction bases unmatched: 3. This CDR3 comprises 14 residues. Germline V gene lookup returns CDR1 SNHLY and CDR2 FYNNEI. The chain's CDR3 is CASSSQGGANVLTF. CDR3 coding DNA: TGTGCCAGCAGCTCACAGGGGGGGGCCAACGTCCTGACTTTC.

The genes are TRBV5-8 and TRBJ1-1, with a weak D call TRBD1 (5 bases). Germline CDR1 reads SGHTS; CDR2 reads YDEGEE. This CDR3 contains 16 residues. V shed 0 bases and J shed 0 bases, with 12 bases lying between them. The chain's CDR3 is CASSLAFDSLNTEAFF. The CDR3 DNA reads as TGTGCCAGCAGCTTGGCCTTTGACAGCTTGAACACTGAAGCTTTCTTT.

This clonotype was picked up many times. This rearrangement joins TRBV7-3 to TRBJ1-1, with 7 bases lining up with TRBD1. This CDR3 is built from 15 residues. Unmatched junction bases numbered 7, after V lost 2 bases and J lost 4 bases. The germline V gene encodes CDR1 SGHTA and CDR2 FQGTGA. CDR3 residues: CASSLGSRGSTEAFF. In DNA, the CDR3 is TGTGCCAGCAGCTTAGGTAGCAGGGGGAGCACTGAAGCTTTCTTT. The variable domain in full, with the rest retrieved from reference TRBV7-3 and TRBJ1-1, is GAGVSQTPSNKVTEKGKYVELRCDPISGHTALYWYRQSLGQGPEFLIYFQGTGAADDSGLPNDRFFAVRPEGSVSTLKIQRTERGDSAVYLCASSLGSRGSTEAFFGQGTRLTVV.